This entry describes one T cell receptor (beta chain). Expressed TCRB transcripts were sequenced after all isolated RNA was converted to cDNA. Using immunoSEQ multiplex PCR, the repertoire was profiled, and TCRdb retains in-frame clones only, with some absent. The table lists more than 85,000 clones, approximately 39% of them singletons. The CDR3 spans 12 residues. CDR1 is SGDLS, CDR2 YYNGEE, per germline. Trimming took 2 bases from V and 10 from J, leaving 11 bases between them. These data are taken from a study of beta chain features in type 1 diabetes. The sequencing sample was made of stem cell memory CD4+ T cells from blood. The chain couples TRBV9 to TRBJ2-3, with unresolved D. The receptor was derived from a woman aged 18-29 years in good health. The CDR3 here is CASSVGFEAQYF. CDR3 DNA sequence: TGTGCCAGCAGCGTCGGGTTTGAAGCGCAGTATTTT.